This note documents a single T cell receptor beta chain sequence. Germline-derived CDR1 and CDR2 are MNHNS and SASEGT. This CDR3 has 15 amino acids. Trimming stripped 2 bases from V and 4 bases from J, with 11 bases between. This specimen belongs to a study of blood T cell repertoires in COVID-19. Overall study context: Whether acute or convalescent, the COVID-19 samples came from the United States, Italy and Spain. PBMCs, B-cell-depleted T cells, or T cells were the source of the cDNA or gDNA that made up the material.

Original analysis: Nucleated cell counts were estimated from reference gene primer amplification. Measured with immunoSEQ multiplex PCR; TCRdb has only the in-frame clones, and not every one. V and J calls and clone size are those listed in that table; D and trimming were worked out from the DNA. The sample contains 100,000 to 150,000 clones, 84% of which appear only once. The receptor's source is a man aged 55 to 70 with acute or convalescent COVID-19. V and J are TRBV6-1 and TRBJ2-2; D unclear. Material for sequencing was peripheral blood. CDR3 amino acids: CASSEINTVTGELFF. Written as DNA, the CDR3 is TGTGCCAGCAGTGAAATTAACACAGTCACCGGGGAGCTGTTTTTT.